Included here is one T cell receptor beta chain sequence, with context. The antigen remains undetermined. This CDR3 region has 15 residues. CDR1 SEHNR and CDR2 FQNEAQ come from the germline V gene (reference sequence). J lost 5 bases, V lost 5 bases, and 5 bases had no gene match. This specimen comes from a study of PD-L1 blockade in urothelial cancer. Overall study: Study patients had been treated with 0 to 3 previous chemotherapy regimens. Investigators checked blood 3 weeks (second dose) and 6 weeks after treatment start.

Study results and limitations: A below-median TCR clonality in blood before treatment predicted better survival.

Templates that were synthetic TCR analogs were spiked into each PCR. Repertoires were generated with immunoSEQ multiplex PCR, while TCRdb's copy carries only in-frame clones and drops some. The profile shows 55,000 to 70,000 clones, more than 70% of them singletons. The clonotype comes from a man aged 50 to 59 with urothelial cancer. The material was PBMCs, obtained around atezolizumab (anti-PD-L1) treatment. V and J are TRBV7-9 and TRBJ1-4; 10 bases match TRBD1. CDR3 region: CASSPGQGGNEKLFF. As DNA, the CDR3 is TGTGCCAGCAGCCCAGGACAGGGGGGAAATGAAAAACTGTTTTTT.